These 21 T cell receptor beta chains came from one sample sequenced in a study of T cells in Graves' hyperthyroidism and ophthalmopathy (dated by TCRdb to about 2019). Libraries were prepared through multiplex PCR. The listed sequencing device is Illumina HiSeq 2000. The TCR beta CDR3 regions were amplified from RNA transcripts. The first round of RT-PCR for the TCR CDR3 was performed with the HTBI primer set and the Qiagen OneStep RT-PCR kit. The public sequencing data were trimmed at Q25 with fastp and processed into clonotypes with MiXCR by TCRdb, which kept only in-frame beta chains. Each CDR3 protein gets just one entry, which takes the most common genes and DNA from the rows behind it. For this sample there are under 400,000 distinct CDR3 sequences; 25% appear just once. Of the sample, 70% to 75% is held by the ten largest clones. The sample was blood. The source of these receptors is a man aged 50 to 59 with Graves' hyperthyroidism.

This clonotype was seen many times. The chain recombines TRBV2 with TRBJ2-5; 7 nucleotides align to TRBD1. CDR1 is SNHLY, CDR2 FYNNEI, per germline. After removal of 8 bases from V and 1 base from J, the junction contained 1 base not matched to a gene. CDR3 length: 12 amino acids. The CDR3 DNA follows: TGTGCCAGCGACAGGGCCCAAGAGACCCAGTACTTC. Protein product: CASDRAQETQYF.

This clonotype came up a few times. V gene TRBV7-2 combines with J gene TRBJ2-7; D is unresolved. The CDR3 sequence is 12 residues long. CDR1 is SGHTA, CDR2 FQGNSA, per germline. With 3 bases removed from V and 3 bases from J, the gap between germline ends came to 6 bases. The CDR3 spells CASSFYDYEQYF. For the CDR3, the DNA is TGTGCCAGCAGCTTTTATGACTACGAGCAGTACTTC.

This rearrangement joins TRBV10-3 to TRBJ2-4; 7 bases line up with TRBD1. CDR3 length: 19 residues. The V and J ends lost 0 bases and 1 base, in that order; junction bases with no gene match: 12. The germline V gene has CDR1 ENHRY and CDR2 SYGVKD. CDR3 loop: CAISESRQGAAMAKNIQYF. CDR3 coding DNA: TGTGCCATCAGTGAGTCGAGACAGGGAGCCGCCATGGCCAAAAACATTCAGTACTTC.

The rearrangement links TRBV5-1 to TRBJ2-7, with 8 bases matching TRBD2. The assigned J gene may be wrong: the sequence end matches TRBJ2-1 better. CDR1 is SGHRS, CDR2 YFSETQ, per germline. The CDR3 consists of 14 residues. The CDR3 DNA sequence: TGCGCCAGCAGCCGGAGCGGGAGCTCCTACGAGCAGTTCTTC. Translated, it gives CASSRSGSSYEQFF.

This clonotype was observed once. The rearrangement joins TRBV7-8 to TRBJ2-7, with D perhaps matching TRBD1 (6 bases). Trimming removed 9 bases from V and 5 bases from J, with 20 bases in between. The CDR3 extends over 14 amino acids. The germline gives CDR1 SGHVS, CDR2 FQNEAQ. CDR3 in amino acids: CASSSSSGHHEQYF. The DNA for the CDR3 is TGTGCCAGTAGTAGCTCGTCGGGACACCACGAGCAGTACTTC.

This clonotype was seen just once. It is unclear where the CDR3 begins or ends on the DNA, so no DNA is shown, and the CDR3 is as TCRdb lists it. The CDR3 sequence is CASSFYICSARDGQGADEQYF. The chain couples TRBV7-2 to TRBJ2-7; TRBD1 reflects the table's D call only, with no check against the DNA. The germline V gene encodes CDR1 SGHTA and CDR2 FQGNSA. The CDR3 numbers 21 amino acids, ends counted.

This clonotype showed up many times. The CDR3 DNA sequence: TGTGCCAGCGGCGGGGTTGCTCAGCCCCAGCATTTT. Encoded protein: CASGGVAQPQHF. The chain has TRBV2 and TRBJ1-5; D remains ambiguous. Trimming took off 8 bases at V and 6 bases at J, with 11 bases between the two ends. The CDR3 runs to 12 residues. Looked up from germline, CDR1 is SNHLY and CDR2 is FYNNEI.

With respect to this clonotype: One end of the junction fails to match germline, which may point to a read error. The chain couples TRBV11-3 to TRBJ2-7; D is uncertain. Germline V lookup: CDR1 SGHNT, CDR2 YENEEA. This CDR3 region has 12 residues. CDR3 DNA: TGTGTCAGCAGCTTATCCAGGTACGAGCAGTACTTC. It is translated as CVSSLSRYEQYF.

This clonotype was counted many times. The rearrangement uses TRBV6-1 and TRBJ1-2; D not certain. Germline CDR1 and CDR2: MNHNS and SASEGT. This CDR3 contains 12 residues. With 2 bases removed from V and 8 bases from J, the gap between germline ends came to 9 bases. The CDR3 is CASSERVVGYTF. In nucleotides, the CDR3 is TGTGCCAGCAGTGAAAGAGTGGTAGGCTACACCTTC.

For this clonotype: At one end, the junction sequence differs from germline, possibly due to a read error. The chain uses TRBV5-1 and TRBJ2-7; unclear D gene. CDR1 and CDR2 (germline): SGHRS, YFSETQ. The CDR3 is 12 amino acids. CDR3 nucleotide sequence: TGCGCCAGCAGCGCGGATACCTACGAGCAGCACTTC. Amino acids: CASSADTYEQHF.

The CDR3 spells CASSETLPGTGFSDTQYF. In DNA, the CDR3 is TGCGCCAGCAGTGAGACCCTTCCTGGTACGGGTTTCTCAGATACGCAGTATTTT. This chain connects TRBV10-1 to TRBJ2-3; D not certain. V gave up 2 bases and J gave up 4 bases, with 22 bases separating them. Germline V lookup: CDR1 WNHNN, CDR2 SYGVQD (reference sequence). This CDR3 contains 18 residues.

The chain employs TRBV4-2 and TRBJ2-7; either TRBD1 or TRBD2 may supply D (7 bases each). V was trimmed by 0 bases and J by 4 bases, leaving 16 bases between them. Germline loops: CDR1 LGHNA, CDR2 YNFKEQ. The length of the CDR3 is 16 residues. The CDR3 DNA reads TGTGCCAGCAGCCAAGATATGGGGGAGGGGGCATACGAGCAGTACTTC. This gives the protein CASSQDMGEGAYEQYF.

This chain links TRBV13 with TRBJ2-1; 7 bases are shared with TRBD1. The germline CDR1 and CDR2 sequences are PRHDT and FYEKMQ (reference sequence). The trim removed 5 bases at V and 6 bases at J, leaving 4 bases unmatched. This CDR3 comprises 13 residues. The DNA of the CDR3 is TGTGCCAGCAGCACCACAGGGGTCAATGAGCAGTTCTTC. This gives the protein CASSTTGVNEQFF. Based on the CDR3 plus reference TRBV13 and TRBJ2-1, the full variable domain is AAGVIQSPRHLIKEKRETATLKCYPIPRHDTVYWYQQGPGQDPQFLISFYEKMQSDKGSIPDRFSAQQFSDYHSELNMSSLELGDSALYFCASSTTGVNEQFFGPGTRLTVL.

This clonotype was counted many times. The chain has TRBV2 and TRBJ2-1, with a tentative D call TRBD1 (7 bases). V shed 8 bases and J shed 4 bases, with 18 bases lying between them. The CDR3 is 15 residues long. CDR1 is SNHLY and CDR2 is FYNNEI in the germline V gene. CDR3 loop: CASALEGARYNEQFF. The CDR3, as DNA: TGTGCCAGCGCCTTGGAGGGGGCACGTTACAATGAGCAGTTCTTC.

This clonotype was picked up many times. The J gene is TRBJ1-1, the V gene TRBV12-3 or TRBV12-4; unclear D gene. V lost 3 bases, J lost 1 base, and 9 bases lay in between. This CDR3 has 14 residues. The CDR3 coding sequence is TGTGCCAGCAGTTTGACTTTTTCGAACACTGAAGCTTTCTTT. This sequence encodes CASSLTFSNTEAFF.

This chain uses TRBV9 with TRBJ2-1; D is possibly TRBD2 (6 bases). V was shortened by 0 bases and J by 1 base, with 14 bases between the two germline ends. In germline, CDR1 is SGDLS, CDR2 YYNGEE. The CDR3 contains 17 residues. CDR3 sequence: CASSVGPFGRSYNEQFF. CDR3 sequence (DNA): TGTGCCAGCAGCGTAGGTCCTTTCGGGAGATCCTACAATGAGCAGTTCTTC.

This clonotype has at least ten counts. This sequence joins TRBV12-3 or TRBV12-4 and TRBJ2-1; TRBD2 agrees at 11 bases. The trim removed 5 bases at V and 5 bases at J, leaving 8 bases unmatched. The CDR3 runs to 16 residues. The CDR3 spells CASSTELAGVDNEQFF. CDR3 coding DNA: TGTGCCAGCAGTACGGAACTAGCGGGAGTCGACAATGAGCAGTTCTTC.

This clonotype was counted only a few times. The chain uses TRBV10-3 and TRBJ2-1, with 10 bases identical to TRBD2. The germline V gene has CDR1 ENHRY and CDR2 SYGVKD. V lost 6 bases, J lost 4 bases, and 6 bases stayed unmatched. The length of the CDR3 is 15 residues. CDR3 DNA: TGTGCCATCAGAACCGGGACTAGCGAGTACAATGAGCAGTTCTTC. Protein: CAIRTGTSEYNEQFF.

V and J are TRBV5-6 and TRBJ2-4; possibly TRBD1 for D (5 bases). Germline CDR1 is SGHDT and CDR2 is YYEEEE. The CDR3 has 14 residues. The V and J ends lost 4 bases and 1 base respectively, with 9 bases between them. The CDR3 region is CASSPGSAKNIQYF. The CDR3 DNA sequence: TGTGCCAGCAGCCCAGGGTCTGCCAAAAACATTCAGTACTTC.

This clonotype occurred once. The CDR3 DNA sequence: TGCAGTGCTAGAGCCCCAGCTAGCGGGGTCTACAATGAGCAGTTCTTC. It yields the protein CSARAPASGVYNEQFF. This chain joins TRBV20-1 and TRBJ2-1; 9 bases are shared with TRBD2. Germline loops: CDR1 DFQATT, CDR2 SNEGSKA (reference sequence). The V and J ends lost 1 base and 3 bases, in that order; junction bases with no gene match: 7. The CDR3 runs 16 residues.

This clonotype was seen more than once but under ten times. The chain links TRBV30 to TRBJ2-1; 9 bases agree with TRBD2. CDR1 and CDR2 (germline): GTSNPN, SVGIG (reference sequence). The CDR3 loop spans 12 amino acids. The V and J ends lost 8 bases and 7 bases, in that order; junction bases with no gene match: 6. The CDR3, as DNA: TGTGCCGGGGCGGGAGGGCGGAATGAGCAGTTCTTC. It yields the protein CAGAGGRNEQFF. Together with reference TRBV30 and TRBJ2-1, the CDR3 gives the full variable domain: SQTIHQWPATLVQPVGSPLSLECTVEGTSNPNLYWYRQAAGRGLQLLFYSVGIGQISSEVPQNLSASRPQDRQFILSSKKLLLSDSGFYLCAGAGGRNEQFFGPGTRLTVL.